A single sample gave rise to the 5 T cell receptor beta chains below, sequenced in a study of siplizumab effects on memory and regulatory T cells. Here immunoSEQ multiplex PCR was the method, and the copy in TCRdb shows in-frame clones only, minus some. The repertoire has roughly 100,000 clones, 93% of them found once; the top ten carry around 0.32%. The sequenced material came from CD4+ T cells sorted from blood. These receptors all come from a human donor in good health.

CDR3 protein: CAWSAKAGGPQNIQYF. For the CDR3, the DNA is TGTGCCTGGAGTGCTAAGGCGGGAGGGCCTCAAAACATTCAGTACTTC. This rearrangement joins TRBV30 to TRBJ2-4; 9 nucleotides agree with TRBD2. V lost 1 base to trimming and J lost 5 bases; unmatched junction nucleotides: 9. The CDR3 is 16 residues long. Germline V gene data show CDR1 as GTSNPN and CDR2 as SVGIG (reference sequence).

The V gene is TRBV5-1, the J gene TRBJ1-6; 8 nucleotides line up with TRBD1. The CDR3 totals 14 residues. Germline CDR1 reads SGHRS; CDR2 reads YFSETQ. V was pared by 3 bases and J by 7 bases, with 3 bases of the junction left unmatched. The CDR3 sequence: CASSSGQENSPLHF. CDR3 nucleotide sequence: TGCGCCAGCAGCTCGGGACAGGAAAATTCACCCCTCCACTTT. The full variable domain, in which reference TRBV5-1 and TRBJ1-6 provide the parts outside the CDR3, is KAGVTQTPRYLIKTRGQQVTLSCSPISGHRSVSWYQQTPGQGLQFLFEYFSETQRNKGNFPGRFSGRQFSNSRSEMNVSTLELGDSALYLCASSSGQENSPLHFGNGTRLTVT.

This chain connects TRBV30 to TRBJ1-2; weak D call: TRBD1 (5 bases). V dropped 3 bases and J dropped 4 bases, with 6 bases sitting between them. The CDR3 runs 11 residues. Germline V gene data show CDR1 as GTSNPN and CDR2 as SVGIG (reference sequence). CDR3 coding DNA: TGTGCCTGGAGCGGGGCCTATGGCTACACCTTC. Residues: CAWSGAYGYTF.

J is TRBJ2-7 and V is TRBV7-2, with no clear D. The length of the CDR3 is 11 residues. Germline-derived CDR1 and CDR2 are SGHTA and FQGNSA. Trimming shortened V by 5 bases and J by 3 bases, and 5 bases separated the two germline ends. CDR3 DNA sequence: TGTGCCAGCAGCCCCGGCTACGAGCAGTACTTC. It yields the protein CASSPGYEQYF.

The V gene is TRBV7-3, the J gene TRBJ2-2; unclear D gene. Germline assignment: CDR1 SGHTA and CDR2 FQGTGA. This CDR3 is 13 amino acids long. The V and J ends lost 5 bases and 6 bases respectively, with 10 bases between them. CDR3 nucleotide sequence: TGTGCCAGCAGCCCTACGGTTGCCGGGGAGCTGTTTTTT. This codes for CASSPTVAGELFF.